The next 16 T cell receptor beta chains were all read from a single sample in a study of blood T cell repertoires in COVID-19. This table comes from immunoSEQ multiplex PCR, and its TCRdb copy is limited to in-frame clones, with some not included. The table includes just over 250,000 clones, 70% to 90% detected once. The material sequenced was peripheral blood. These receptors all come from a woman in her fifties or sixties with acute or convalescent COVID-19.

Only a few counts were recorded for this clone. The CDR3 spells CASSLDGTGYNQPQHF. CDR3 nucleotides: TGCGCCAGCAGCTTGGACGGGACAGGGTATAATCAGCCCCAGCATTTT. V gene TRBV5-1 combines with J gene TRBJ1-5, with TRBD1 matching over 9 bases. CDR3 length equals 16 residues. CDR1 and CDR2 from the germline V gene are SGHRS and YFSETQ. With 0 bases clipped from V and 4 bases from J, the junction kept 5 bases outside the gene matches.

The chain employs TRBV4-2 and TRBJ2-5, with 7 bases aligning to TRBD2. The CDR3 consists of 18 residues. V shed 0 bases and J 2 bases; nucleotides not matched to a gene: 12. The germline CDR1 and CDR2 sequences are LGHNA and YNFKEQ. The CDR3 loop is CASSQEGPAGVGQETQYF. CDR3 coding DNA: TGTGCCAGCAGCCAAGAGGGGCCGGCGGGAGTGGGGCAAGAGACCCAGTACTTC.

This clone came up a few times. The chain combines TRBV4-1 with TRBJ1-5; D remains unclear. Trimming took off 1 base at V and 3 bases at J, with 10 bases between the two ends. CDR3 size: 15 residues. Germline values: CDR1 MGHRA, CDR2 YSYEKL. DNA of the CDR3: TGCGCCAGCAGCCAAGGGAGGGTCCCCAATCAGCCCCAGCATTTT. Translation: CASSQGRVPNQPQHF.

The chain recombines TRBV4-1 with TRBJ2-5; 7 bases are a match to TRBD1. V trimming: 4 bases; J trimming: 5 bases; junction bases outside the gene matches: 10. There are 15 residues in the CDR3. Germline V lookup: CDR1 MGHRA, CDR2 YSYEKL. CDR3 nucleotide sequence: TGCGCCAGCAGCCGGTTCTTTAGGGGGCTTGAGACCCAGTACTTC. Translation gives CASSRFFRGLETQYF.

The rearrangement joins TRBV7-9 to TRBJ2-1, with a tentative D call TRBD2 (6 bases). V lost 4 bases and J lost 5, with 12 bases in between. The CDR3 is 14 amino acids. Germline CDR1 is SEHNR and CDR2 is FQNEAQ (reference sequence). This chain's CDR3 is CASSYLSGDNEQFF. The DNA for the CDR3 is TGTGCCAGCAGCTACCTTAGCGGTGACAATGAGCAGTTCTTC.

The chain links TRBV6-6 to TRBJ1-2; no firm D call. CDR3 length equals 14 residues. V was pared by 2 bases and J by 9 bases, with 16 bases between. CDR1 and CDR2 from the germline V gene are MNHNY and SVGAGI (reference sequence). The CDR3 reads CASSYHSNLESYTF. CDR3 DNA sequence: TGTGCCAGCAGTTACCATTCTAACCTGGAGAGCTACACCTTC.

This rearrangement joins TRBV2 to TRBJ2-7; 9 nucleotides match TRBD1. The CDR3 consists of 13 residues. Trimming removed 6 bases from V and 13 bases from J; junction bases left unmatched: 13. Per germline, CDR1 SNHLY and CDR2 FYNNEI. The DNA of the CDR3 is TGTGCCAGCAGCCCCTCGGGACAGGGCCGGCAATACTTC. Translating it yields CASSPSGQGRQYF. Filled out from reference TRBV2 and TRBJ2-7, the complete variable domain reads EPEVTQTPSHQVTQMGQEVILRCVPISNHLYFYWYRQILGQKVEFLVSFYNNEISEKSEIFDDQFSVERPDGSNFTLKIRSTKLEDSAMYFCASSPSGQGRQYFGPGTRLTVT.

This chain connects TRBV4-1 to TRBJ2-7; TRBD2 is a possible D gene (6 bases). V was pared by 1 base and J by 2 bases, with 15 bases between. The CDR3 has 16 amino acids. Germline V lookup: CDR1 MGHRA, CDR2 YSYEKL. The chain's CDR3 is CASSQGSGPQAYEQYF. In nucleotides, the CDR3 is TGCGCCAGCAGCCAAGGGAGCGGGCCCCAGGCCTACGAGCAGTACTTC.

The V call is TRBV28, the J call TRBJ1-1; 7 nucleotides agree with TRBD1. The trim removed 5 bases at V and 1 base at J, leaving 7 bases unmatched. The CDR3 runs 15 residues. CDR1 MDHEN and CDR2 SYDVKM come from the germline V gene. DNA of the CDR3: TGTGCCAGCAGTATTGCCGGGACAGCGAACACTGAAGCTTTCTTT. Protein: CASSIAGTANTEAFF.

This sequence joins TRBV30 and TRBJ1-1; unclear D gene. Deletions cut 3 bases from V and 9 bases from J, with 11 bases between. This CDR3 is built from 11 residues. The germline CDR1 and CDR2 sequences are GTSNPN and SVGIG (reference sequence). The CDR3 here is CAWSDNTKAFF. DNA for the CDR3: TGTGCCTGGAGCGACAACACGAAAGCTTTCTTT.

CDR3 DNA sequence: TGTGCCAGCTACGGGGGGATGAACACTGAAGCTTTCTTT. Protein product: CASYGGMNTEAFF. The V and J genes are TRBV28 and TRBJ1-1; TRBD1 is a possible D gene (5 bases). The germline CDR1 and CDR2 sequences are MDHEN and SYDVKM. V lost 8 bases to trimming and J lost 0 bases, with 10 bases between them. The CDR3 extends over 13 amino acids.

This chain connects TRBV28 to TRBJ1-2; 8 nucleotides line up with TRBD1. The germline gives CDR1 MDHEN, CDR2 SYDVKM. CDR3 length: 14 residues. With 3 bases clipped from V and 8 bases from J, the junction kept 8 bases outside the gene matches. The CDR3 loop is CASSFSGQEQGYTF. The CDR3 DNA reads TGTGCCAGCAGTTTTTCGGGACAGGAGCAGGGCTACACCTTC.

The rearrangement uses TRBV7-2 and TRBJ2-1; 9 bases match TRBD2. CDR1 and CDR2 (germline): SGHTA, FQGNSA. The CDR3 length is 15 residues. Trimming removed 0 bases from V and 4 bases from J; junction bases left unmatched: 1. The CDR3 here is CASSLASGGYNEQFF. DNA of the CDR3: TGTGCCAGCAGCTTAGCTAGCGGGGGTTACAATGAGCAGTTCTTC.

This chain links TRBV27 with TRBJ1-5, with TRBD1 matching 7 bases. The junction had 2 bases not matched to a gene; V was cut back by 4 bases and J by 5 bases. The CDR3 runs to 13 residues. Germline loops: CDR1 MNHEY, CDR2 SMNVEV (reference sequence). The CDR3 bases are TGTGCCAGCAGTTCCGACAGGGATCAGCCCCAGCATTTT. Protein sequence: CASSSDRDQPQHF.

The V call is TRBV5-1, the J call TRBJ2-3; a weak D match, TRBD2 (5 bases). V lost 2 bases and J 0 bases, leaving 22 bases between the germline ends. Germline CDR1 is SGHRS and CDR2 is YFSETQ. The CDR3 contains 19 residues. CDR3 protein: CASSFRPLGWVTSTDTQYF. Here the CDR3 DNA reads TGCGCCAGCAGCTTTCGTCCACTAGGTTGGGTTACTAGCACAGATACGCAGTATTTT.

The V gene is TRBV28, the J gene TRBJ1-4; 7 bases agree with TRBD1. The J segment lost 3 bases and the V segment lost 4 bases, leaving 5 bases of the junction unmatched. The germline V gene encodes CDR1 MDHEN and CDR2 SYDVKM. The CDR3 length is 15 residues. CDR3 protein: CASSSKTGSNEKLFF. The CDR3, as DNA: TGTGCCAGCAGTTCCAAGACAGGGTCTAATGAAAAACTGTTTTTT.